This T cell receptor (beta chain) was obtained from a study of T-cell memory formation after mild COVID-19. For the study at large: Among the donors, TCR clusters were largely specific to each donor. Findings and limits, study-wide: CD4/CD8 balance characterized clones contracting day 15 to 85, and CD4+ skew characterized later expanders.

Concerning this clonotype itself: Its antigen remains unknown.

TCRdb analysed the 5' RACE reads with MiXCR anew, one entry per CDR3 protein. This table has about 140,000 distinct CDR3 sequences, roughly 15% appearing once. The V gene's germline CDR1 is SGHRS and CDR2 YFSETQ. The CDR3 loop spans 17 amino acids. The V gene end was trimmed by 4 bases and the J gene end by 0 bases; junction bases not matched to a gene: 12. Specimen: PBMCs or a T cell subset sorted from them (not recorded which). V gene TRBV5-1 combines with J gene TRBJ2-7; TRBD1 aligns across 8 bases. The receptor comes from an adult woman who had mild COVID-19 (a few samples of this study predate the infection). Cell type and time point are not known. The CDR3 DNA reads as TGCGCCAGCAGCGGATCAGGGGGCGGCCTTTCCTCCTACGAGCAGTACTTC. Translation gives CASSGSGGGLSSYEQYF.